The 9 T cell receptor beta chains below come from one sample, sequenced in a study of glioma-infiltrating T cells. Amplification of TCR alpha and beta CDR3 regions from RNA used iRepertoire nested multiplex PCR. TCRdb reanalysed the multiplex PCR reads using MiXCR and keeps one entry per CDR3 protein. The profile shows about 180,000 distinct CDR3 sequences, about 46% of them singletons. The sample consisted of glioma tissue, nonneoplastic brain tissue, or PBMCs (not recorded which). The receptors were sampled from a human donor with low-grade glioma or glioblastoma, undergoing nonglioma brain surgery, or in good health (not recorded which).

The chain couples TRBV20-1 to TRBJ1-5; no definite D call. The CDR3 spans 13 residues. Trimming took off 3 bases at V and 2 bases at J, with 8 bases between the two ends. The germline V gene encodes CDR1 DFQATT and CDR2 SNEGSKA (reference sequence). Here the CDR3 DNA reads TGCAGTGCTAGTCAGCGCCGCAATCAGCCCCAGCATTTT. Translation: CSASQRRNQPQHF.

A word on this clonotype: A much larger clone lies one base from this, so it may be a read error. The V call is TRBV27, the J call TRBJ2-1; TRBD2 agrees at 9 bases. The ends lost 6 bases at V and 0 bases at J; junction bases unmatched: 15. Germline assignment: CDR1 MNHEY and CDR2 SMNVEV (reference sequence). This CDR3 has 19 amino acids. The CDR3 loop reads CASSKNSGSGPSSYNEQFF. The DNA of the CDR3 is TGTGCCAGCAGCAAAAATAGCGGGAGCGGACCAAGCTCCTACAATGAGCAGTTCTTC.

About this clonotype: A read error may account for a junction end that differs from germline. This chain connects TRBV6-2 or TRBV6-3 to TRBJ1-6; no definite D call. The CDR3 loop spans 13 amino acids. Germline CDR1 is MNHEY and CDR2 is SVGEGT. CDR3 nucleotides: TGTGCCACCTCAGGCGGGAGAAATTCACCCATCCACTTT. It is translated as CATSGGRNSPIHF.

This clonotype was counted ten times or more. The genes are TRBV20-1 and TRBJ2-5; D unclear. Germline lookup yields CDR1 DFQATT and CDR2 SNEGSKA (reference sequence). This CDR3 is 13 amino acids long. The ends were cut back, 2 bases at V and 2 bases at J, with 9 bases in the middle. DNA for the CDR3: TGCAGTGCTAGATTGGTGGGACAAGAGACCCAGTACTTC. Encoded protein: CSARLVGQETQYF.

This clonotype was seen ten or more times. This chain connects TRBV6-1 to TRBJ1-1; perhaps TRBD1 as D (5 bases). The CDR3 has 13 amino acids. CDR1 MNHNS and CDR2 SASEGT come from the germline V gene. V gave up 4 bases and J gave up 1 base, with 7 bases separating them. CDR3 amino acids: CASSAGRNTEAFF. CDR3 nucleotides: TGTGCCAGCAGTGCAGGGAGGAACACTGAAGCTTTCTTT.

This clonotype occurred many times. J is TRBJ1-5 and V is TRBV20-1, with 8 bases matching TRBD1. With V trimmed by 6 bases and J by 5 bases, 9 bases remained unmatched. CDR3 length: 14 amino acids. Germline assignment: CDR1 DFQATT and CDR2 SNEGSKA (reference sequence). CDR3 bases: TGCAGTGCAAATGGACAGGGAGGGGATCAGCCCCAGCATTTT. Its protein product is CSANGQGGDQPQHF.

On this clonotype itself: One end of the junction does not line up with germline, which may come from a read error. The CDR3 region is CASSLGQGFYNEKFF. The CDR3 coding sequence is TGTGCCAGCAGCTTGGGCCAGGGGTTCTACAATGAGAAGTTCTTC. The chain uses TRBV5-5 and TRBJ2-1, with D possibly being TRBD1 (6 bases). This CDR3 has 15 amino acids. CDR1 and CDR2 (germline): SGHKS, YYEKEE (reference sequence).

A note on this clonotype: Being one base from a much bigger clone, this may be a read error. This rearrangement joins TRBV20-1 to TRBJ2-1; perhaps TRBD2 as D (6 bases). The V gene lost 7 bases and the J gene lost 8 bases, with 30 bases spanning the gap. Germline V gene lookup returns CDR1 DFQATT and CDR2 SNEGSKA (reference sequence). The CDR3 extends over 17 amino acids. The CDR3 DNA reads TGCAGTGTTAGCAAGGCCCCGGCGAGCGGGTGGGGGGATGAGCAGTTCTTC. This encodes CSVSKAPASGWGDEQFF.

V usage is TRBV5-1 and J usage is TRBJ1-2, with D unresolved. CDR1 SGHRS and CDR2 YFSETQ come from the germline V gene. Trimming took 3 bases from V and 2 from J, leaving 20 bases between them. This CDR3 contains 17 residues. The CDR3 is CASSSFRRRPPNYGYTF. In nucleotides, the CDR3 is TGCGCCAGCAGCTCATTCCGACGTCGTCCCCCCAACTATGGCTACACCTTC.